The 3 T cell receptor beta chains below come from one sample, sequenced in a study of T cells in localized non-small cell lung cancer. The repertoire was sequenced with immunoSEQ multiplex PCR; TCRdb's copy has only in-frame clones and lacks some. The data hold 50,000 to 65,000 clones, with roughly 75% observed a single time. The sequencing used PBMCs, collected before any cancer treatment. These receptors came from a woman aged 35 to 70 with stage II lung adenocarcinoma.

The V gene is TRBV28, the J gene TRBJ2-3; the D is unclear. V was clipped by 9 bases and J by 5 bases, with 9 bases between them. Germline values: CDR1 MDHEN, CDR2 SYDVKM. There are 11 residues in the CDR3. CDR3 coding DNA: TGTGCCAGTAAGAAGGGAGATACGCAGTATTTT. It codes for CASKKGDTQYF.

This rearrangement joins TRBV6-6 to TRBJ1-1; unclear D gene. Germline V CDR1 and CDR2: MNHNY, SVGAGI (reference sequence). The CDR3 has 15 residues. V dropped 5 bases and J dropped 4 bases, with 17 bases sitting between them. The CDR3 DNA is TGTGCCAGCAGTCATTACGACCGTTCGGGCACTGAAGCTTTCTTT. It is translated as CASSHYDRSGTEAFF.

The rearrangement links TRBV6-6 to TRBJ1-2, with D maybe TRBD1 (6 bases). The germline CDR1 and CDR2 sequences are MNHNY and SVGAGI (reference sequence). This CDR3 contains 14 residues. Between the trimmed V and J ends, which lost 4 bases and 8 bases, there was a span of 17 bases. This chain's CDR3 is CASSWDGGAGGYTF. CDR3 DNA sequence: TGTGCCAGCAGTTGGGACGGGGGCGCGGGCGGCTACACCTTC.